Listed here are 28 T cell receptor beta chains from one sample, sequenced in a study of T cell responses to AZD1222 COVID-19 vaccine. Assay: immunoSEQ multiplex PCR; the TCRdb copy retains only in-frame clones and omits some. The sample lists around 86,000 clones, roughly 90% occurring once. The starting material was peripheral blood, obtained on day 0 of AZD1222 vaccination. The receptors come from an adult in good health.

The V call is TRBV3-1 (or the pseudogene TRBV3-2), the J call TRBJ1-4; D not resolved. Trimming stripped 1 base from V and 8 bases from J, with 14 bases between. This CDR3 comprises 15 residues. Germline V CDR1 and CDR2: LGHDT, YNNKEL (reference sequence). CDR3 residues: CASSQVWGGREKLFF. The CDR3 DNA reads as TGTGCCAGCAGCCAAGTGTGGGGAGGGCGAGAAAAACTGTTTTTT.

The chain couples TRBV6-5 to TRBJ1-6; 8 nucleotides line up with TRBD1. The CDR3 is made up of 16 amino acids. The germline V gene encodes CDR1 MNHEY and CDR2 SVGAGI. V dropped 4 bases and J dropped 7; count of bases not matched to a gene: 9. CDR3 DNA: TGTGCCAGCAGTTTACAGGGGGTCCCAAGGAATTCACCCCTCCACTTT. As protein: CASSLQGVPRNSPLHF.

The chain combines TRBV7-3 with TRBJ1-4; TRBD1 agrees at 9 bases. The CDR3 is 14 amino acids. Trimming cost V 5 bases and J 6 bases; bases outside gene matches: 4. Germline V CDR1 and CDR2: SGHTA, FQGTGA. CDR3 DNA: TGTGCCAGCAGCCTTACAGGGGGCGATGAAAAACTGTTTTTT. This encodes CASSLTGGDEKLFF.

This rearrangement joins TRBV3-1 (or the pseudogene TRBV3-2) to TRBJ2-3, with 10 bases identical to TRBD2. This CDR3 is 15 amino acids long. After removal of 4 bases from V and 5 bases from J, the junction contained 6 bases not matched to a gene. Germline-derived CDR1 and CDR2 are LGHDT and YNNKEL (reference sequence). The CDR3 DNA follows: TGTGCCAGCAGCCGAGCGGGGGGGCGAGTAGATACGCAGTATTTT. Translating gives CASSRAGGRVDTQYF.

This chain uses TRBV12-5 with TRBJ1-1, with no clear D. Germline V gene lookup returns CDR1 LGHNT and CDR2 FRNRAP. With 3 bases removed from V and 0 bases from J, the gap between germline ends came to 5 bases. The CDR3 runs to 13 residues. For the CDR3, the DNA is TGTGCTAGTGGTTTCGGAATGAACACTGAAGCTTTCTTT. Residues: CASGFGMNTEAFF.

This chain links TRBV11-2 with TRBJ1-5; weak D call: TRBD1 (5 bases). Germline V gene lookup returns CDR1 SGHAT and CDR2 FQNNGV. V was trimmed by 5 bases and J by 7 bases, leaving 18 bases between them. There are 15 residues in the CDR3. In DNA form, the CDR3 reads TGTGCCAGCAGCCCAACCGGGGGGGTTGGGCAGCCCCAGCATTTT. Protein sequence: CASSPTGGVGQPQHF.

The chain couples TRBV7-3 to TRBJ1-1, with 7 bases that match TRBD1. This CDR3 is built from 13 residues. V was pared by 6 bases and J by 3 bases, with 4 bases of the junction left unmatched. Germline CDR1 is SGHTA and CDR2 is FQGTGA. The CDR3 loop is CASSRQGDTEAFF. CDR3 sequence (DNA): TGTGCCAGCAGTCGACAGGGAGACACTGAAGCTTTCTTT.

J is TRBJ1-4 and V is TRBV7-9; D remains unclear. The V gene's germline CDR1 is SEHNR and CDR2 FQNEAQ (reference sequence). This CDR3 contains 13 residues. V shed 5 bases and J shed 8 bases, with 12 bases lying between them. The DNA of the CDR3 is TGTGCCAGCAGCCCAACTGTGGGGGAAAAACTGTTTTTT. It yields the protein CASSPTVGEKLFF.

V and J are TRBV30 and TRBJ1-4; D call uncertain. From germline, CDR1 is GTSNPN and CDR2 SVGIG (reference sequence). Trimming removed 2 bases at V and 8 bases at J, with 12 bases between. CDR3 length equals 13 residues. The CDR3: CAWSRGSEEKLFF. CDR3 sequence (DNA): TGTGCCTGGAGTAGAGGGAGCGAAGAAAAACTGTTTTTT.

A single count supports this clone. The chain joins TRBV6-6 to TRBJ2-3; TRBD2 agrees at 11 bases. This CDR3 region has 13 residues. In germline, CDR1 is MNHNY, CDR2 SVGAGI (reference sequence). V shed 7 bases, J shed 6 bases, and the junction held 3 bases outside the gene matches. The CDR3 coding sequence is TGTGCCAGCAATAGCGGGGGGGCCGATACGCAGTATTTT. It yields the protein CASNSGGADTQYF.

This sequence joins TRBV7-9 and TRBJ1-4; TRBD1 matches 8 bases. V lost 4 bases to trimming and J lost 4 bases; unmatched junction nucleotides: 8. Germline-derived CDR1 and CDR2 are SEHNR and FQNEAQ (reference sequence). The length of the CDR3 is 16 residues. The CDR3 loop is CASSSVIRGRNEKLFF. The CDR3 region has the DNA TGTGCCAGCAGCTCAGTGATCAGGGGGCGTAATGAAAAACTGTTTTTT.

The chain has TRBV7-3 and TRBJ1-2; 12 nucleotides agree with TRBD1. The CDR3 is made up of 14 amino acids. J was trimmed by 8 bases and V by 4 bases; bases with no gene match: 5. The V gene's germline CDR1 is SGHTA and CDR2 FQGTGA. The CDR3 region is CASSSGQGARGYTF. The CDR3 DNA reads TGTGCCAGCAGCTCGGGACAGGGGGCTAGGGGCTACACCTTC. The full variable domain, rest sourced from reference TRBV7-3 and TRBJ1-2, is GAGVSQTPSNKVTEKGKYVELRCDPISGHTALYWYRQSLGQGPEFLIYFQGTGAADDSGLPNDRFFAVRPEGSVSTLKIQRTERGDSAVYLCASSSGQGARGYTFGSGTRLTVV.

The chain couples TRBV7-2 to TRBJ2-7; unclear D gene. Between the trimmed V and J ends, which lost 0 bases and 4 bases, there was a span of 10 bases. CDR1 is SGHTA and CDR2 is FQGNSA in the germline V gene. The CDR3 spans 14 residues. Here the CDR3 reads CASSLAEPLYEQYF. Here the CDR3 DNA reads TGTGCCAGCAGCTTAGCGGAGCCGCTTTACGAGCAGTACTTC.

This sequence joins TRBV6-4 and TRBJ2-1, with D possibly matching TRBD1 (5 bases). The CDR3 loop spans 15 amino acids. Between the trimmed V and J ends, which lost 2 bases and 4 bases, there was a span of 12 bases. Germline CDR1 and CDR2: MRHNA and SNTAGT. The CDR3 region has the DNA TGTGCCAGCAGTGACGGTGGCTCAGGGTACAATGAGCAGTTCTTC. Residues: CASSDGGSGYNEQFF.

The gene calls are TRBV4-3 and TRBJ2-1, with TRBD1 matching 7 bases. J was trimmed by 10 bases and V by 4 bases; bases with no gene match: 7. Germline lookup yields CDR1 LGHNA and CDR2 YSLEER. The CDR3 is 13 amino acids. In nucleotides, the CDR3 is TGCGCCAGCAGCCTACAGGGGAAAGACGAGCAGTTCTTC. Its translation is CASSLQGKDEQFF.

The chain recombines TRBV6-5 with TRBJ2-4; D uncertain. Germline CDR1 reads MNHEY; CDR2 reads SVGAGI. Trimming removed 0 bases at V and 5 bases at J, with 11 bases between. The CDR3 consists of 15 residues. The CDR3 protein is CASSYSMAPQNIQYF. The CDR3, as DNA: TGTGCCAGCAGTTACTCGATGGCACCTCAAAACATTCAGTACTTC.

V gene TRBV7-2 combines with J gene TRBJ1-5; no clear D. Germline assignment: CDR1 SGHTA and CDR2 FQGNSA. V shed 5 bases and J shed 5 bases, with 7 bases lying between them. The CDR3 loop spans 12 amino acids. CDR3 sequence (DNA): TGTGCCAGCAGCCCCCCGGATCAGCCCCAGCATTTT. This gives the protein CASSPPDQPQHF.

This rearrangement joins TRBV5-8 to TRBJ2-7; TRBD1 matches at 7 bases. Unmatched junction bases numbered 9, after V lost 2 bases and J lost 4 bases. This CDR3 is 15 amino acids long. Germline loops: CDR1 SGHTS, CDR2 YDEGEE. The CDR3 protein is CASSLEPGQPYEQYF. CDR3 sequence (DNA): TGTGCCAGCAGCTTAGAACCGGGACAGCCTTACGAGCAGTACTTC.

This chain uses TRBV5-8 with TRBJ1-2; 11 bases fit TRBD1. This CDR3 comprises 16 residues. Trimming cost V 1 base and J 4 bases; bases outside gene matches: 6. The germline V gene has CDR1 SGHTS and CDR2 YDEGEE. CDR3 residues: CASSLTVGTGGYGYTF. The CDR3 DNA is TGTGCCAGCAGCTTGACCGTCGGGACAGGGGGCTATGGCTACACCTTC.

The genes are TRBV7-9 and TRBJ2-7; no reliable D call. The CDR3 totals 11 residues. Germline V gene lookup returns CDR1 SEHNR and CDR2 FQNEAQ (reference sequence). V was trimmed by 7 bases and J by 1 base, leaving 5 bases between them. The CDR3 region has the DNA TGTGCCAGCACAGCGTCCTACGAGCAGTACTTC. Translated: CASTASYEQYF.

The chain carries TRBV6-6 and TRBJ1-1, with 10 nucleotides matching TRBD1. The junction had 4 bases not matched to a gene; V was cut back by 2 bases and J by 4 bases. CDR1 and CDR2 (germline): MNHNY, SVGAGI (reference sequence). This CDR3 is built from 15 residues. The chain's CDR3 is CASSYPDRGSTEAFF. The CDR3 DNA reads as TGTGCCAGCAGTTACCCGGACAGGGGGAGCACTGAAGCTTTCTTT.

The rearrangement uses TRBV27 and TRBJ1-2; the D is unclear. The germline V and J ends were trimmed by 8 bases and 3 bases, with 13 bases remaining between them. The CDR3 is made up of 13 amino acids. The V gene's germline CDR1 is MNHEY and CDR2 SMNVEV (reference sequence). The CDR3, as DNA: TGTGCCAGCCACCCCAGTGCCGACTATGGCTACACCTTC. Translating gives CASHPSADYGYTF.

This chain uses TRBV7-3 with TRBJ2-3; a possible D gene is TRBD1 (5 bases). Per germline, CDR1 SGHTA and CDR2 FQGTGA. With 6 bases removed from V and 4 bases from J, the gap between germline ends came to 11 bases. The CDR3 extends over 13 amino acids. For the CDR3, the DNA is TGTGCCAGCAGTCCAGGGTGGCCAGATACGCAGTATTTT. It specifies CASSPGWPDTQYF.

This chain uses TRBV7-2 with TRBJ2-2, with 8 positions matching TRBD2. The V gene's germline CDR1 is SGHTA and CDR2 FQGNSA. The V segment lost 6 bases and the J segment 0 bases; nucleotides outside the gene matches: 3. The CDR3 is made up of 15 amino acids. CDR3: CASRRGAPNTGELFF. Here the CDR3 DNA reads TGTGCCAGCAGGCGGGGGGCTCCGAACACCGGGGAGCTGTTTTTT. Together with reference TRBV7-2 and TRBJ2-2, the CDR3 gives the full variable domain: GAGVSQSPSNKVTEKGKDVELRCDPISGHTALYWYRQSLGQGLEFLIYFQGNSAPDKSGLPSDRFSAERTGGSVSTLTIQRTQQEDSAVYLCASRRGAPNTGELFFGEGSRLTVL.

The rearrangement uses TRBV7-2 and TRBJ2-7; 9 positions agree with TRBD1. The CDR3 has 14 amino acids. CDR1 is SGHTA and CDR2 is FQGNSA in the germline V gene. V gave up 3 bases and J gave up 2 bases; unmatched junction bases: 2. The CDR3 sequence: CASSFGTGPYEQYF. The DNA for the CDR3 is TGTGCCAGCAGCTTTGGGACAGGGCCCTACGAGCAGTACTTC.

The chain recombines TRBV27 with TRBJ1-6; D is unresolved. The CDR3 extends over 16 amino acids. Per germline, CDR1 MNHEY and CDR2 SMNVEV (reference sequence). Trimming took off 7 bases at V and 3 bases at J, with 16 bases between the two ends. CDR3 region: CASNLRGGVYNSPLHF. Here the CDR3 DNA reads TGTGCCAGCAATCTGCGTGGCGGTGTCTATAATTCACCCCTCCACTTT.

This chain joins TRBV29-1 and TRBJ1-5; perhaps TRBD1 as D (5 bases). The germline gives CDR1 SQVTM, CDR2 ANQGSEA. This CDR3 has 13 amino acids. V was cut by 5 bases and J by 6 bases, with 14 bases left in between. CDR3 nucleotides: TGCAGCGTTTGGGAGGGAGGGGTTCAGCCCCAGCATTTT. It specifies CSVWEGGVQPQHF.

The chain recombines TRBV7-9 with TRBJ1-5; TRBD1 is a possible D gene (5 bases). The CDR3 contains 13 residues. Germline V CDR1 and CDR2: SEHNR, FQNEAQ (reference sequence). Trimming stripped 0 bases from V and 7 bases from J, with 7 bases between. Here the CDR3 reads CASSLAGTQPQHF. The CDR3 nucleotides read TGTGCCAGCAGCTTAGCAGGGACCCAGCCCCAGCATTTT.